This T cell receptor beta chain was sequenced during a study of T cell responses to AZD1222 COVID-19 vaccine. The CDR3 is 16 amino acids. The trim removed 2 bases at V and 8 bases at J, leaving 10 bases unmatched. The germline V gene encodes CDR1 KGHSH and CDR2 LQKENI. Overall study findings and caveats: With two AZD1222 doses given, Spike-specific TCR breadth and depth both rose. All repertoire sampling was performed exclusively after the peak T cell response. Donors in the cohort were predominantly white British and more often female, and clonal diversity was possibly underestimated.

Details on this clone: Its target is unknown.

Profiled with immunoSEQ multiplex PCR; TCRdb holds only in-frame clones, not every one. The sample lists fewer than 150,000 clones, about nine tenths occurring once. The gene calls are TRBV18 and TRBJ2-1; 9 bases are shared with TRBD2. The source is an adult in good health. Material: peripheral blood, obtained on day 0 of AZD1222 vaccination. The CDR3 DNA reads TGTGCCAGCTCACCAAGGCGGCGGGAGGGCCACGATGAGCAGTTCTTC. Protein: CASSPRRREGHDEQFF.